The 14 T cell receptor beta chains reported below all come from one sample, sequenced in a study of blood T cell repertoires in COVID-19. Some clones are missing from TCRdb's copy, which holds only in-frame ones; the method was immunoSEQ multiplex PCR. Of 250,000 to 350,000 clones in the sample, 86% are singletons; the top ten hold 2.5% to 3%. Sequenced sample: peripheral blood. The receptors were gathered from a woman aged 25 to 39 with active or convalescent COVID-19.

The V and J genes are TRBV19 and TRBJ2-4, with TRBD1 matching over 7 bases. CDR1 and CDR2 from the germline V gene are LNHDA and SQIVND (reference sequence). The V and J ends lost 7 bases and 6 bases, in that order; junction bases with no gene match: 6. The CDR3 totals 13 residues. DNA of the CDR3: TGTGCCAGTACTAACAGGGGAGTAAACATTCAGTACTTC. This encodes CASTNRGVNIQYF.

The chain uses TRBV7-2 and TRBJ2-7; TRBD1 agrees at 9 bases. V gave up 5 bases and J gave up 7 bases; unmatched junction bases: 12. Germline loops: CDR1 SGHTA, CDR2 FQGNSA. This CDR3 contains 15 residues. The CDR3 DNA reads TGTGCCAGCAGCGTCAGACAGGGGGGGTCCGGGGAGCAGTACTTC. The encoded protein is CASSVRQGGSGEQYF.

CDR3 residues: CASSPQGHATNEKLFF. CDR3 nucleotides: TGCGCCAGCAGCCCACAGGGACATGCAACTAATGAAAAACTGTTTTTT. The V call is TRBV5-1, the J call TRBJ1-4; D might be TRBD1 (6 bases). Looked up from germline, CDR1 is SGHRS and CDR2 is YFSETQ. This CDR3 spans 16 amino acids. V lost 4 bases, J lost 0 bases, and 13 bases lay in between.

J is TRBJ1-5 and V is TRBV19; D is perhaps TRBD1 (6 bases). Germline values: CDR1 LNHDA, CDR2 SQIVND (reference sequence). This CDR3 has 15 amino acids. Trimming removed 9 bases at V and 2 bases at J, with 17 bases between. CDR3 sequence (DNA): TGTGCCAGGCCTCTGGGGGCGTCCTGCAATCAGCCCCAGCATTTT. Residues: CARPLGASCNQPQHF.

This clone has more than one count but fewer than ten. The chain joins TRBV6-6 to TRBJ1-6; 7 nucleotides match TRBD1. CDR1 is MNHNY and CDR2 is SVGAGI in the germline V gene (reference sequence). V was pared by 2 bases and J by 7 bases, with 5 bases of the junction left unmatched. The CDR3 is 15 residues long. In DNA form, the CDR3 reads TGTGCCAGCAGTTACCTCAGGGGGATAAATTCACCCCTCCACTTT. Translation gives CASSYLRGINSPLHF.

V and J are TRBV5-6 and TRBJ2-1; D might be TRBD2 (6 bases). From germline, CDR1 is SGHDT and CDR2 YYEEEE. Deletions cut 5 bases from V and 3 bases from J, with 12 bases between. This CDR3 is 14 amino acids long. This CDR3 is CASRFGGIYNEQFF. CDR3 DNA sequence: TGTGCCAGCAGGTTCGGGGGAATCTACAATGAGCAGTTCTTC.

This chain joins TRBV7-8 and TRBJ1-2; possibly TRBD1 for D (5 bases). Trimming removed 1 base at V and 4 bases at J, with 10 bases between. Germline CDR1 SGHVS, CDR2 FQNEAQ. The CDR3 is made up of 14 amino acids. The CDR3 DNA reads TGTGCCAGCAGCTTAGGTCCAGGGATCTATGGCTACACCTTC. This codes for CASSLGPGIYGYTF.

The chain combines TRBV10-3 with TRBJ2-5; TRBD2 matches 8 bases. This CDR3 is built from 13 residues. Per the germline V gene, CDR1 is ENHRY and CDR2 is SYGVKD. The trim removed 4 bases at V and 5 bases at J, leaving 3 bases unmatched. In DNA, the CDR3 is TGTGCCATCAGTGCACTAGCGGTGGAGACCCAGTACTTC. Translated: CAISALAVETQYF.

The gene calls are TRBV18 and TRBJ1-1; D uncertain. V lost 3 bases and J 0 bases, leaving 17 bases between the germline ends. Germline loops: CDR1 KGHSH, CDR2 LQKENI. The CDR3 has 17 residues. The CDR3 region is CASSPTPVRQVNTEAFF. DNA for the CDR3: TGTGCCAGCTCACCCACACCAGTTAGGCAGGTGAACACTGAAGCTTTCTTT. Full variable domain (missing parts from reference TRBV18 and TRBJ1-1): NAGVMQNPRHLVRRRGQEARLRCSPMKGHSHVYWYRQLPEEGLKFMVYLQKENIIDESGMPKERFSAEFPKEGPSILRIQQVVRGDSAAYFCASSPTPVRQVNTEAFFGQGTRLTVV.

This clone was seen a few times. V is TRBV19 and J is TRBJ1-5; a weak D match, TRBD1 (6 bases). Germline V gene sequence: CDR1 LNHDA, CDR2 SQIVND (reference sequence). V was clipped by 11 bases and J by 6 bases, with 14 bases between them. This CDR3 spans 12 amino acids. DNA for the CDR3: TGTGCCGTAGGGGGGGAAGGTCAGCCCCAGCATTTT. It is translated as CAVGGEGQPQHF.

The CDR3 loop is CAWSSDYYNEQFF. The CDR3 bases are TGTGCCTGGAGTTCAGACTATTACAATGAGCAGTTCTTC. The chain employs TRBV30 and TRBJ2-1; possibly TRBD2 for D (5 bases). Per germline, CDR1 GTSNPN and CDR2 SVGIG (reference sequence). CDR3 length: 13 amino acids. The V and J ends lost 2 bases and 4 bases respectively, with 9 bases between them.

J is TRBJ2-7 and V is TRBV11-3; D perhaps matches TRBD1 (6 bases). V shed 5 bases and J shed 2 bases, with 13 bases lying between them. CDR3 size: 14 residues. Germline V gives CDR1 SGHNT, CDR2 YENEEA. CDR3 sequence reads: CASSPGTKTYEQYF. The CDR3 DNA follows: TGTGCCAGCAGCCCAGGGACAAAAACCTACGAGCAGTACTTC.

CDR3 amino acids: CASSPWTGNTGELFF. The CDR3 nucleotides are TGTGCCAGCAGCCCATGGACAGGGAACACCGGGGAGCTGTTTTTT. V usage is TRBV9 and J usage is TRBJ2-2; TRBD1 matches 7 bases. This CDR3 region has 15 residues. V dropped 4 bases and J dropped 1; count of bases not matched to a gene: 4. Germline V gives CDR1 SGDLS, CDR2 YYNGEE.

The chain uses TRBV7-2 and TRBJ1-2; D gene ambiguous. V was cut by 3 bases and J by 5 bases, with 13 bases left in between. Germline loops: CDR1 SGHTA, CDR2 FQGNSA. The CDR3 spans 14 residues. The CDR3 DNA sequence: TGTGCCAGCAGCTTTGGACCTACGGGGTATGGCTACACCTTC. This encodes CASSFGPTGYGYTF.